This TCR beta chain was profiled in a study of monozygotic twins with inflammatory bowel disease. cDNA was made in eight separate reactions per sample. TCRalpha along with TCRbeta cDNA was subjected to two nested PCRs lasting around 15 and 9 cycles. TCRdb reanalyzed the 5' RACE reads, giving one entry per CDR3 protein sequence and no DNA. In total, the table holds about 210,000 distinct CDR3 sequences. This CDR3 region has 15 residues. The V call is TRBV21-1, the J call TRBJ1-2; the D call from TCRdb, TRBD1, cannot be confirmed without DNA. TRBV21-1 is given as a pseudogene. The sequenced material came from blood. The receptor comes from a human donor with ulcerative colitis or Crohn's disease, or a healthy co-twin of an affected twin (not recorded which). The CDR3 sequence: CASSKRSGARDGYTF.